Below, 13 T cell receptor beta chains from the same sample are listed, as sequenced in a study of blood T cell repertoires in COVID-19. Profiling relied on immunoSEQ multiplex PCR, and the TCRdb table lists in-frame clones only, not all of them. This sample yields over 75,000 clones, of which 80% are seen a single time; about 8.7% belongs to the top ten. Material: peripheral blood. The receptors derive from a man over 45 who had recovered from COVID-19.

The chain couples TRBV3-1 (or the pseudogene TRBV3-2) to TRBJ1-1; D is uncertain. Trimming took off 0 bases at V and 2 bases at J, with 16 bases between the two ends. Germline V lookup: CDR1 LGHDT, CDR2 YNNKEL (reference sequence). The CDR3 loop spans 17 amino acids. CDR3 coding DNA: TGTGCCAGCAGCCAAGATCGTCTCCGGACTTCTAACACTGAAGCTTTCTTT. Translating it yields CASSQDRLRTSNTEAFF.

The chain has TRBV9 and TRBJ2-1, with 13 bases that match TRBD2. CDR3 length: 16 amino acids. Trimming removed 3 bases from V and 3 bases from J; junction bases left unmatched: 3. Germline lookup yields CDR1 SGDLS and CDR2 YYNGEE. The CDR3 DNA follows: TGTGCCAGCAGCGCCGGGACTAGCGGGAACTACAATGAGCAGTTCTTC. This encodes CASSAGTSGNYNEQFF.

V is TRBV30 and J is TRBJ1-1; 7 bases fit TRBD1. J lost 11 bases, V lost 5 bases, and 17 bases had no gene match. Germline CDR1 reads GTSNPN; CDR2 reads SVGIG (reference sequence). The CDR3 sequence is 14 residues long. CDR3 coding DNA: TGTGCCTGGGGGTCAGGGACAGCAACGTTGGGCGCTTTCTTT. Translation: CAWGSGTATLGAFF.

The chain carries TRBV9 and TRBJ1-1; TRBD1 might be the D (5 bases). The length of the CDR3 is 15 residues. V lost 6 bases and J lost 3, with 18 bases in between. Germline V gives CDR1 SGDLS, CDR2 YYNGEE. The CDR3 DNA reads TGTGCCAGCACCAAGGTCGGGTCGGGGGACACTGAAGCTTTCTTT. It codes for CASTKVGSGDTEAFF.

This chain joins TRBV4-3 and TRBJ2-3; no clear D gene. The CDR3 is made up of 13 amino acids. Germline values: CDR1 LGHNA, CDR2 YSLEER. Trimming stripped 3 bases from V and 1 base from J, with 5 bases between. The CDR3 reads CASSQERTDTQYF. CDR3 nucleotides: TGCGCCAGCAGCCAGGAGCGCACAGATACGCAGTATTTT.

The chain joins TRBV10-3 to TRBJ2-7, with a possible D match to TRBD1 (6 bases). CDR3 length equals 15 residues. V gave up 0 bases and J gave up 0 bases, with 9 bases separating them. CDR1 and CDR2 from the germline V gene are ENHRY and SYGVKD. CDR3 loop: CAISESTGGSYEQYF. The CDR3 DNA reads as TGTGCCATCAGTGAGTCGACAGGAGGCTCCTACGAGCAGTACTTC.

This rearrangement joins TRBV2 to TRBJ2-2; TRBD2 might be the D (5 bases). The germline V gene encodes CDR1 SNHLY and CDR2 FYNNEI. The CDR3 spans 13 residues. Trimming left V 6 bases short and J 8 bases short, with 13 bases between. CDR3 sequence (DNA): TGTGCCAGCAGCGCGGACTCCCGTGGGGAGCTGTTTTTT. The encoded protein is CASSADSRGELFF.

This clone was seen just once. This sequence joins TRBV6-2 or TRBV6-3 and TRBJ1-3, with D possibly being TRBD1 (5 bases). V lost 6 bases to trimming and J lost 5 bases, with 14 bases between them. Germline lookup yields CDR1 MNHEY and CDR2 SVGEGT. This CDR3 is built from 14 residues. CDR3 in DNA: TGTGCCAGCAGCCGACGGGAGGGGCGAAACACCATATATTTT. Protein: CASSRREGRNTIYF.

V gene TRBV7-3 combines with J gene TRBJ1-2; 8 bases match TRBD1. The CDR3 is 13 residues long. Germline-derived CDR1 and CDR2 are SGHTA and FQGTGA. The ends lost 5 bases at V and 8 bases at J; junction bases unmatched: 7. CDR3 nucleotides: TGTGCCAGCAGCCAAGGACAGGGTGACGGCTACACCTTC. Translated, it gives CASSQGQGDGYTF.

The CDR3 region is CASSPGQGTYEQYF. CDR3 coding DNA: TGTGCCAGCTCGCCGGGACAGGGGACCTACGAGCAGTACTTC. The rearrangement uses TRBV18 and TRBJ2-7; 10 bases map to TRBD1. V lost 6 bases and J lost 2; bases outside the gene matches: 4. The CDR3 is 14 residues long. Germline lookup yields CDR1 KGHSH and CDR2 LQKENI.

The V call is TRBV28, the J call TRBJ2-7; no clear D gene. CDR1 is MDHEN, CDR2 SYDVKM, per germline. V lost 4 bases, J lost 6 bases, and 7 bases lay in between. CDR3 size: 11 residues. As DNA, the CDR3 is TGTGCCAGCAGTTCGAGAAGCGAGCAGTACTTC. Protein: CASSSRSEQYF.

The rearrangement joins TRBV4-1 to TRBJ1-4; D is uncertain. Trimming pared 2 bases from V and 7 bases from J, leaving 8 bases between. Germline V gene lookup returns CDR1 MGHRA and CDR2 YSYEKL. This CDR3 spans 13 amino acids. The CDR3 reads CASSQNSGEKLFF. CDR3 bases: TGCGCCAGCAGCCAAAACTCGGGTGAAAAACTGTTTTTT.

CDR3 coding DNA: TGTGCCAGCAGCGCAAGGACAGAGGGTACGCAGTATTTT. Protein product: CASSARTEGTQYF. The V gene is TRBV9, the J gene TRBJ2-3, with D perhaps matching TRBD1 (6 bases). CDR1 and CDR2 from the germline V gene are SGDLS and YYNGEE. CDR3 size: 13 residues. The V and J ends lost 3 bases and 8 bases respectively, with 13 bases between them.